Following are 2 T cell receptor beta chains from one sample sequenced in a study of naive and memory T cell subsets. An equimolar mix of two oligonucleotides served as the beta constant-region primer for TRBC1 and TRBC2. TCRdb re-called the UMI-ligation and nested PCR reads through MiXCR, storing one row per CDR3 protein. The data show 77,000 or so distinct CDR3 sequences, 13% seen once. The sample taken for sequencing was central memory CD4+ T cells from blood. Receptors originate from a human donor in good health.

This rearrangement joins TRBV6-5 to TRBJ1-1, with 8 nucleotides matching TRBD1. V was clipped by 2 bases and J by 1 base; unmatched bases: 12. The CDR3 runs 18 residues. Germline V gene data show CDR1 as MNHEY and CDR2 as SVGAGI. CDR3 region: CASSYGQGVSRANTEAFF. The CDR3 DNA reads TGTGCCAGCAGTTACGGACAGGGAGTCTCTCGAGCGAACACTGAAGCTTTCTTT.

This clonotype was detected ten times or more. This chain uses TRBV7-9 with TRBJ2-5; D is unresolved. The germline V gene has CDR1 SEHNR and CDR2 FQNEAQ (reference sequence). V gave up 2 bases and J gave up 1 base, with 11 bases separating them. The CDR3 extends over 15 amino acids. CDR3 coding DNA: TGTGCCAGCAGCTTAAGTATGCGGTCCCAAGAGACCCAGTACTTC. Translation gives CASSLSMRSQETQYF.